Described below is a single T cell receptor (beta chain) sequence and its context. This entry is derived from a study of cytomegalovirus exposure and HLA in healthy donors. The repertoire was sequenced with immunoSEQ multiplex PCR; TCRdb's copy has only in-frame clones and lacks some. The repertoire holds roughly 260,000 clones, with about 83% as singletons. CDR1 and CDR2 from the germline V gene are MNHEY and SVGAGI. This CDR3 spans 13 amino acids. V dropped 10 bases and J dropped 8; count of bases not matched to a gene: 12. J is TRBJ1-2 and V is TRBV6-5; 8 bases align to TRBD1. The sample was PBMCs. The receptor was derived from a man aged 18-30 years in good health and CMV-seronegative. The CDR3 DNA reads as TGTGCCACCAACCCCCGCAGGGGGCACGGCTACACCTTC. Its translation: CATNPRRGHGYTF.